This record looks at one T cell receptor (beta chain) sequence and its context. The data derive from a study of shared clonotypes between healthy human individuals. Using immunoSEQ multiplex PCR, the repertoire was profiled, and TCRdb retains in-frame clones only, with some absent. This table has under 1,900,000 clones, approximately 98.5% appearing once. Sequencing used naive CD4+ T cells sorted from blood. The subset denotes: CD45RA+ positively selected. This receptor was identified in a young man in good health.

CDR3 region: CASSLLGQGYNEQFF. The CDR3 coding sequence is TGTGCCAGCAGCTTATTGGGACAGGGGTACAATGAGCAGTTCTTC. This chain links TRBV7-9 with TRBJ2-1; TRBD1 matches at 10 bases. V shed 2 bases, J shed 4 bases, and the junction held 2 bases outside the gene matches. The CDR3 is 15 residues long. Germline V CDR1 and CDR2: SEHNR, FQNEAQ (reference sequence).